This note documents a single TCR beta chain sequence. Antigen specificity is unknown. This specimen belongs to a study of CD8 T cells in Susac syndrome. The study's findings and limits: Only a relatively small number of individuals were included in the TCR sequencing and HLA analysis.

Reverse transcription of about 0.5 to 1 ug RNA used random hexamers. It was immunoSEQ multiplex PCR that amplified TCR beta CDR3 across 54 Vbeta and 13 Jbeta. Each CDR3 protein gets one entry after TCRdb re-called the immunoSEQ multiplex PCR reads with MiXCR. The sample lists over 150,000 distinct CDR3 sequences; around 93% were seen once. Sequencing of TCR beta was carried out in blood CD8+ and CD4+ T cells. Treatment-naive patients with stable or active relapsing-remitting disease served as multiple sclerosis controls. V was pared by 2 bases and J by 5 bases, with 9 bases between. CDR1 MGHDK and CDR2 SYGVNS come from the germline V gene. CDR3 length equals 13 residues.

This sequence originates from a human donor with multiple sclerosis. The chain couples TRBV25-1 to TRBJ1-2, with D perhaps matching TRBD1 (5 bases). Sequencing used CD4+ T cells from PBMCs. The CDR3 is CASSEGTRYGYTF. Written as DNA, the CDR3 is TGTGCCAGCAGTGAAGGGACCCGATATGGCTACACCTTC.